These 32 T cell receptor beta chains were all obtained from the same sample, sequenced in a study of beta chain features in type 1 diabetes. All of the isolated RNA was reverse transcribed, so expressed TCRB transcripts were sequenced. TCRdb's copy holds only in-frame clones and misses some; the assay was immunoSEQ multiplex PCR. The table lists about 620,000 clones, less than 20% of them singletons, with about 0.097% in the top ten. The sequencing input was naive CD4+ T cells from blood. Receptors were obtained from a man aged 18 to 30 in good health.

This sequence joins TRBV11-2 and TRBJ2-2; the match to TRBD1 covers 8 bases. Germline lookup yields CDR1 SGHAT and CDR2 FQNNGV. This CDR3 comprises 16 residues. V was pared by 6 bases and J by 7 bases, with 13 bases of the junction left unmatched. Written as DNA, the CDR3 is TGTGCCAGCAGACAGAGGACAGGGAATGACGGCGGGGAGCTGTTTTTT. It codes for CASRQRTGNDGGELFF.

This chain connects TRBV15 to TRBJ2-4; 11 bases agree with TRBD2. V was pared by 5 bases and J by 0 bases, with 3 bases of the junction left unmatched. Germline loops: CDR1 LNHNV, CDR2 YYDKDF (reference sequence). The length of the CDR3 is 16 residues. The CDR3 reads CATSAGTSGAKNIQYF. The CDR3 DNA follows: TGTGCCACCAGCGCCGGGACTAGCGGAGCCAAAAACATTCAGTACTTC.

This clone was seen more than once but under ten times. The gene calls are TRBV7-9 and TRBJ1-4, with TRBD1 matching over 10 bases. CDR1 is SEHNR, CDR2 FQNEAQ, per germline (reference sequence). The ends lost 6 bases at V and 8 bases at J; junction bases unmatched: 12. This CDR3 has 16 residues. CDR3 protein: CASSITTGTGAEKLFF. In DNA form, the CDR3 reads TGTGCCAGCAGTATAACCACCGGGACAGGGGCCGAAAAACTGTTTTTT.

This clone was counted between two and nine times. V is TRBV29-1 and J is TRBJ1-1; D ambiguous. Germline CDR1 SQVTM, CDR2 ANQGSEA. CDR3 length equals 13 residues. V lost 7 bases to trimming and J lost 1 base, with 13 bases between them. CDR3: CSGTKDRNTEAFF. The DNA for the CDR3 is TGCAGCGGAACCAAGGACCGGAACACTGAAGCTTTCTTT.

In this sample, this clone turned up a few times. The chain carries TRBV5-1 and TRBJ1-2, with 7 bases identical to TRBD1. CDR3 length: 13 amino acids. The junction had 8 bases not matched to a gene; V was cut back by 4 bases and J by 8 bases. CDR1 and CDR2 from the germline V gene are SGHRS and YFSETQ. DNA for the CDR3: TGCGCCAGCAGCATGGGACAGCCCAGGGGCTACACCTTC. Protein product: CASSMGQPRGYTF.

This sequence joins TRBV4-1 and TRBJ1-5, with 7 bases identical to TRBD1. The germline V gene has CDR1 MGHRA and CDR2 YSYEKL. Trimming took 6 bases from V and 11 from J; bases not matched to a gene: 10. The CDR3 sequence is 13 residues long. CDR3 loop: CASSDRADTSQHF. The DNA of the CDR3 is TGCGCCAGCAGTGACAGGGCGGATACGTCCCAGCATTTT.

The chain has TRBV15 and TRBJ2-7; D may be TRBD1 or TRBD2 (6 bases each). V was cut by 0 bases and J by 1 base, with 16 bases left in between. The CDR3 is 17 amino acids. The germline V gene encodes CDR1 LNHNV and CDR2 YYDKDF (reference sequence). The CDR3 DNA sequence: TGTGCCACCAGCAGAGATCCACGGGGGCGGTATTCCTACGAGCAGTACTTC. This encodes CATSRDPRGRYSYEQYF.

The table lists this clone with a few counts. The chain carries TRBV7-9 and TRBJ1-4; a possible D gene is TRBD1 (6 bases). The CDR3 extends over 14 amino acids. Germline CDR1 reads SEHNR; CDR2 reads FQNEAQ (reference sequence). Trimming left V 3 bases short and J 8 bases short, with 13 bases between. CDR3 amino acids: CASSLAGVLEKLFF. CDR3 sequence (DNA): TGTGCCAGCAGCTTGGCAGGGGTTTTGGAAAAACTGTTTTTT.

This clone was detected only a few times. This CDR3 reads CASSLGAGDGYGYTF. The DNA for the CDR3 is TGTGCCAGCAGCTTAGGAGCGGGGGACGGCTATGGCTACACCTTC. The V gene is TRBV11-2, the J gene TRBJ1-2; weak D call: TRBD1 (5 bases). CDR1 is SGHAT, CDR2 FQNNGV, per germline. V was clipped by 1 base and J by 4 bases, with 13 bases between them. This CDR3 region has 15 residues.

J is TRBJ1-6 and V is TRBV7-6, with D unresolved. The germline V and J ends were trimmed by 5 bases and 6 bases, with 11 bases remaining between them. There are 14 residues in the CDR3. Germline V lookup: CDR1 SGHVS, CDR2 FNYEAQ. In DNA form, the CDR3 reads TGTGCCAGCAGCAGAGGACCTACTAATTCACCCCTCCACTTT. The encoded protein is CASSRGPTNSPLHF.

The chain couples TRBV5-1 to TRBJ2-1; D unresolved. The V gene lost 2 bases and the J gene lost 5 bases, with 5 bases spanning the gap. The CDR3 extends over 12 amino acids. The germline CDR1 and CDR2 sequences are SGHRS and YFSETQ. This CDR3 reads CASSFPHNEQFF. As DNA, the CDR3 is TGCGCCAGCAGCTTCCCGCACAATGAGCAGTTCTTC.

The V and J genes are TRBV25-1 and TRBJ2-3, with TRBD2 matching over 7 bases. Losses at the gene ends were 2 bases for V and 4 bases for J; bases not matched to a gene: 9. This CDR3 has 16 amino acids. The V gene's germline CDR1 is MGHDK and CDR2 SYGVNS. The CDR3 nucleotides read TGTGCCAGCAGTGAAGGGCTACTAGCGACCTCAGATACGCAGTATTTT. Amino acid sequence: CASSEGLLATSDTQYF.

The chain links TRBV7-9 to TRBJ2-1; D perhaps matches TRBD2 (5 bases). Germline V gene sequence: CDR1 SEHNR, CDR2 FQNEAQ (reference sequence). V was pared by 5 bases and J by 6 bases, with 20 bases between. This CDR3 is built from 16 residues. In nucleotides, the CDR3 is TGTGCCAGCAGCCCTAGCCCATTCGAGCGGACCAATGAGCAGTTCTTC. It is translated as CASSPSPFERTNEQFF.

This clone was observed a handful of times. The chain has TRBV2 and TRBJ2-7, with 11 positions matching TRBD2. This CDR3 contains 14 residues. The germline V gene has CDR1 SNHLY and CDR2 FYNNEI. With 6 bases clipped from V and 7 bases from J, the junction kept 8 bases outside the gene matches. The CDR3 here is CASRRLAGPREQYF. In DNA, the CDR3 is TGTGCCAGCAGACGACTAGCGGGGCCTCGGGAGCAGTACTTC.

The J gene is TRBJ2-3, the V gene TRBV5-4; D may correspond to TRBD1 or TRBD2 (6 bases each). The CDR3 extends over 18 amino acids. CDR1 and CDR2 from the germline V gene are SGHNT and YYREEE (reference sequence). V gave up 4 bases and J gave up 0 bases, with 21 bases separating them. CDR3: CASSPGALAHTSTDTQYF. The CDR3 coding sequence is TGTGCCAGCAGCCCGGGGGCTCTAGCGCACACTAGCACAGATACGCAGTATTTT.

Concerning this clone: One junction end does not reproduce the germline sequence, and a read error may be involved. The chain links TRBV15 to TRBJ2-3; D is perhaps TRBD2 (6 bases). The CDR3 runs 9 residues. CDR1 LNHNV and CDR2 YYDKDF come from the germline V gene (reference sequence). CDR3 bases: TGTGCCACCAGCCCTCGGACTATATTT. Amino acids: CATSPRTIF.

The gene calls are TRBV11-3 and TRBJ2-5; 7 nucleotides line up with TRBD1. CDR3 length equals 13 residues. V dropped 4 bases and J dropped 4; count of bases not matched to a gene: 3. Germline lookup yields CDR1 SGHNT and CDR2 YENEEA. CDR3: CASSSRDRETQYF. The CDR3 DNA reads TGTGCCAGCAGCTCCCGGGACAGAGAGACCCAGTACTTC.

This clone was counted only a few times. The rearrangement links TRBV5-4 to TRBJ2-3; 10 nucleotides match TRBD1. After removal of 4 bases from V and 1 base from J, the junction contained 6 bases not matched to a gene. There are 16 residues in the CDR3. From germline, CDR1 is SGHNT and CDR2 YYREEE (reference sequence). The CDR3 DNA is TGTGCCAGCAGCCCACGACAGGGGGCAGGCACAGATACGCAGTATTTT. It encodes CASSPRQGAGTDTQYF.

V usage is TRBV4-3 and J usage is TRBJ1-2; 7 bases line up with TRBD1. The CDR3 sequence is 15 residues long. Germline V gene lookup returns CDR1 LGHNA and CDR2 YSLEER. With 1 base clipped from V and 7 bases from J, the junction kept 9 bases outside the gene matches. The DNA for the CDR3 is TGCGCCAGCAGCCAAGTTGTGGACAGGATGCGTGGCTACACCTTC. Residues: CASSQVVDRMRGYTF.

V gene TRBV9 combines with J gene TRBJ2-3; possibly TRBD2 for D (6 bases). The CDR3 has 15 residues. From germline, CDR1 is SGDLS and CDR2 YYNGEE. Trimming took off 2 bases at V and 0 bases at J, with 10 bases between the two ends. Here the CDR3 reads CASSVSGRSTDTQYF. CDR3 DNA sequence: TGTGCCAGCAGCGTTAGCGGAAGGAGCACAGATACGCAGTATTTT.

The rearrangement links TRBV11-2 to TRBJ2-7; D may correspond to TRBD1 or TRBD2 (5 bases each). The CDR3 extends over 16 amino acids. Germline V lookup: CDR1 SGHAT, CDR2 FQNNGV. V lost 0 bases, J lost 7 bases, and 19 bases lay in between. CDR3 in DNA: TGTGCCAGCAGCTTAGAGGCAGGCCAGGGAGTTGGGGAGCAGTACTTC. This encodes CASSLEAGQGVGEQYF.

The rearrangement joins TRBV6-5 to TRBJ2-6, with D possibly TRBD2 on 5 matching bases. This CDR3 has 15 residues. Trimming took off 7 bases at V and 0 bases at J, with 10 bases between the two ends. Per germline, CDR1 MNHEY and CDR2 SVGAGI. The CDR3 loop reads CASMRVSSGANVLTF. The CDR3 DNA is TGTGCCAGCATGCGGGTTTCCTCTGGGGCCAACGTCCTGACTTTC.

The CDR3 is CASSLGSRVGDTQYF. The CDR3 bases are TGCGCCAGCAGCTTGGGATCTAGGGTTGGCGATACGCAGTATTTT. The chain joins TRBV5-1 to TRBJ2-3; D uncertain. V was pared by 0 bases and J by 6 bases, with 14 bases between. Germline V gene sequence: CDR1 SGHRS, CDR2 YFSETQ. The CDR3 totals 15 residues.

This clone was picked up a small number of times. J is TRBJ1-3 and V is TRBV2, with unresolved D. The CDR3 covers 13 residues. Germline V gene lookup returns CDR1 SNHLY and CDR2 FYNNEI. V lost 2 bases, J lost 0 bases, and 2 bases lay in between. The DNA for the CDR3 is TGTGCCAGCAGTGAAACCTCTGGAAACACCATATATTTT. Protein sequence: CASSETSGNTIYF.

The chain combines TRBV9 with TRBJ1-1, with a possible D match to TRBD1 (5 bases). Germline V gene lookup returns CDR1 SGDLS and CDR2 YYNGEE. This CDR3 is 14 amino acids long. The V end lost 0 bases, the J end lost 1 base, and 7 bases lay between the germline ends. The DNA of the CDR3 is TGTGCCAGCAGCGTAGAACAGGCGAACACTGAAGCTTTCTTT. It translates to CASSVEQANTEAFF.

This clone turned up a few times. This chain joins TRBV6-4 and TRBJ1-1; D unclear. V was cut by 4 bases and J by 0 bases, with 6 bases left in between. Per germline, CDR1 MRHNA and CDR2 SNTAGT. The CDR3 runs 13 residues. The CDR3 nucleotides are TGTGCCAGCAGTGCAGGCGTGAACACTGAAGCTTTCTTT. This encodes CASSAGVNTEAFF.

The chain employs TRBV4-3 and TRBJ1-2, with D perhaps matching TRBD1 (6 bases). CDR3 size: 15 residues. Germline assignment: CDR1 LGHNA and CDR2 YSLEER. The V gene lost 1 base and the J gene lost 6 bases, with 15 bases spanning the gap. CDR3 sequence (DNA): TGCGCCAGCAGCCAAGTCCAGGGGAGGACTCATGGCTACACCTTC. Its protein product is CASSQVQGRTHGYTF.

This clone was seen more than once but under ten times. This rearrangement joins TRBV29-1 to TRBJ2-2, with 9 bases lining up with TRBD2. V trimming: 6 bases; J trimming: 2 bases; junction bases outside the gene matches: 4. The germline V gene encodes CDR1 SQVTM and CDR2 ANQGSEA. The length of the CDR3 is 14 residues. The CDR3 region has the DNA TGCAGCGTGAGGACTAGCGACAACACCGGGGAGCTGTTTTTT. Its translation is CSVRTSDNTGELFF.

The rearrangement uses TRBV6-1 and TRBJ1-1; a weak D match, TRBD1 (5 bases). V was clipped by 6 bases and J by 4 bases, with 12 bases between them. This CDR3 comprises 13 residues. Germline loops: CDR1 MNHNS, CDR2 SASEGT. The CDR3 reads CASRVGGGTEAFF. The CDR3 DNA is TGTGCCAGCAGGGTTGGGGGAGGCACTGAAGCTTTCTTT.

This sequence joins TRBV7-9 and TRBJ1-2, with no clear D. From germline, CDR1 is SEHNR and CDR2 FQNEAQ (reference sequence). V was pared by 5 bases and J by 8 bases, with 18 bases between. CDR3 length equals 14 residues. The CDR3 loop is CASSLATGTRGYTF. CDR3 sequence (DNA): TGTGCCAGCAGCCTCGCGACGGGAACGAGGGGCTACACCTTC.

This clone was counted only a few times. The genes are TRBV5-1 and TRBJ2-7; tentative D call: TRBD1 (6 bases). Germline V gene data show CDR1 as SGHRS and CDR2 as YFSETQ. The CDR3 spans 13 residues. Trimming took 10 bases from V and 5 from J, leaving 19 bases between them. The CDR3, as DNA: TGCGCCGTTGCACAGGGTCCGCGCGACGAGCAGTACTTC. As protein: CAVAQGPRDEQYF.

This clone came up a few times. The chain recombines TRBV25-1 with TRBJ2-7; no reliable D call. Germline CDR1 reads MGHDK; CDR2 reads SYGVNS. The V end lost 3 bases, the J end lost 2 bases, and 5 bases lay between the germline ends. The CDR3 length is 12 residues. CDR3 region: CASSEAAYEQYF. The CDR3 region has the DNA TGTGCCAGCAGTGAGGCTGCCTACGAGCAGTACTTC.